One sample yielded the 21 T cell receptor beta chains listed below, sequenced in a study of CD8 T cells in Susac syndrome. Roughly 0.45 to 1 ug RNA was reverse transcribed with random hexamers. TCRdb re-derived calls from the immunoSEQ multiplex PCR reads in MiXCR, one entry per CDR3 protein. The sample has 170,000 or so distinct CDR3 sequences, about 96% seen once. The sample consisted of CD4+ T cells from PBMCs. The source is a human donor with Susac syndrome.

CDR3 DNA sequence: TGTGCCAGTAGTCCACATGGCCCAGGGGGCTTCAATCAGCCCCAGCATTTT. Translating gives CASSPHGPGGFNQPQHF. V and J are TRBV19 and TRBJ1-5; TRBD1 matches at 8 bases. Unmatched junction bases numbered 12, after V lost 5 bases and J lost 3 bases. The germline V gene encodes CDR1 LNHDA and CDR2 SQIVND (reference sequence). The CDR3 is 17 amino acids.

This clonotype was detected once. The chain has TRBV28 and TRBJ2-1, with TRBD1 matching 10 bases. The CDR3 runs to 15 residues. After removal of 4 bases from V and 3 bases from J, the junction contained 3 bases not matched to a gene. Germline loops: CDR1 MDHEN, CDR2 SYDVKM. DNA for the CDR3: TGTGCCAGCAGTTCCGGGACAGGGGACTACAATGAGCAGTTCTTC. Its protein product is CASSSGTGDYNEQFF. Filled out from reference TRBV28 and TRBJ2-1, the complete variable domain reads DVKVTQSSRYLVKRTGEKVFLECVQDMDHENMFWYRQDPGLGLRLIYFSYDVKMKEKGDIPEGYSVSREKKERFSLILESASTNQTSMYLCASSSGTGDYNEQFFGPGTRLTVL.

The genes are TRBV7-9 and TRBJ2-1; no clear D. V was clipped by 7 bases and J by 6 bases, with 16 bases between them. The CDR3 covers 14 residues. Per the germline V gene, CDR1 is SEHNR and CDR2 is FQNEAQ (reference sequence). CDR3 protein: CASTDAPMANEQFF. CDR3 coding DNA: TGTGCCAGCACCGACGCCCCGATGGCCAATGAGCAGTTCTTC.

The CDR3 loop reads CSANRGQYEQYF. The CDR3 nucleotides are TGCAGCGCGAACAGGGGGCAGTACGAGCAGTACTTC. V gene TRBV29-1 combines with J gene TRBJ2-7, with 9 bases matching TRBD1. Germline CDR1 is SQVTM and CDR2 is ANQGSEA. J was trimmed by 4 bases and V by 7 bases; bases with no gene match: 5. The CDR3 contains 12 residues.

The chain is built from TRBV7-9 and TRBJ1-1; tentative D call: TRBD1 (5 bases). V lost 4 bases to trimming and J lost 1 base, with 25 bases between them. This CDR3 has 19 residues. Germline CDR1 reads SEHNR; CDR2 reads FQNEAQ (reference sequence). CDR3 DNA: TGTGCCAGCAGCTACTCAGGGTTTTCCAGAGGGACGGCGAACACTGAAGCTTTCTTT. Translated, it gives CASSYSGFSRGTANTEAFF.

The rearrangement joins TRBV9 to TRBJ1-1; D is unresolved. Between the trimmed V and J ends, which lost 4 bases and 4 bases, there was a span of 11 bases. The V gene's germline CDR1 is SGDLS and CDR2 YYNGEE. CDR3 length equals 13 residues. CDR3 in DNA: TGTGCCAGCAGCCCCCGGTTCGGCACTGAAGCTTTCTTT. Amino acids: CASSPRFGTEAFF.

The chain is built from TRBV28 and TRBJ2-1; D gene uncertain. V was shortened by 4 bases and J by 4 bases, with 11 bases between the two germline ends. Germline values: CDR1 MDHEN, CDR2 SYDVKM. The CDR3 covers 14 residues. CDR3 DNA sequence: TGTGCCAGCAGTTCTCATACACGTTACAATGAGCAGTTCTTC. It encodes CASSSHTRYNEQFF. The entire variable domain, with the rest obtained from reference TRBV28 and TRBJ2-1, is as follows: DVKVTQSSRYLVKRTGEKVFLECVQDMDHENMFWYRQDPGLGLRLIYFSYDVKMKEKGDIPEGYSVSREKKERFSLILESASTNQTSMYLCASSSHTRYNEQFFGPGTRLTVL.

V gene TRBV20-1 combines with J gene TRBJ2-3, with TRBD2 identical over 10 bases. Losses at the gene ends were 3 bases for V and 5 bases for J; bases not matched to a gene: 8. Germline lookup yields CDR1 DFQATT and CDR2 SNEGSKA (reference sequence). The CDR3 has 15 amino acids. In nucleotides, the CDR3 is TGCAGTGCTAGCATCCTAGCGGGAGATGTAGATACGCAGTATTTT. As protein: CSASILAGDVDTQYF.

V gene TRBV20-1 combines with J gene TRBJ2-5, with 9 positions matching TRBD2. CDR3 length: 15 residues. CDR1 and CDR2 from the germline V gene are DFQATT and SNEGSKA (reference sequence). With V trimmed by 2 bases and J by 3 bases, 7 bases remained unmatched. The CDR3 DNA reads as TGCAGTGCTAGATCCCCCGGGACTAGCAAAGAGACCCAGTACTTC. Translating it yields CSARSPGTSKETQYF.

The chain couples TRBV12-3 or TRBV12-4 to TRBJ1-2; TRBD1 agrees at 7 bases. Trimming took 5 bases from V and 2 from J; bases not matched to a gene: 5. The length of the CDR3 is 14 residues. The CDR3 sequence: CASSTSGGNYGYTF. For the CDR3, the DNA is TGTGCCAGCAGTACATCAGGGGGGAACTATGGCTACACCTTC.

This chain connects TRBV29-1 to TRBJ1-1; tentative D call: TRBD1 (5 bases). Germline values: CDR1 SQVTM, CDR2 ANQGSEA. Trimming left V 7 bases short and J 12 bases short, with 18 bases between. The CDR3 length is 11 residues. CDR3 amino acids: CSERSGQRTFF. The CDR3 DNA sequence: TGCAGCGAAAGGTCAGGACAACGAACTTTCTTT.

The J gene is TRBJ2-3, the V gene TRBV7-2; either TRBD1 or TRBD2 may supply D (5 bases each). V lost 1 base and J 4 bases, leaving 12 bases between the germline ends. There are 15 residues in the CDR3. CDR1 is SGHTA, CDR2 FQGNSA, per germline. CDR3 residues: CASSLGVGAADTQYF. CDR3 DNA: TGTGCCAGCAGCTTAGGCGTCGGGGCTGCAGATACGCAGTATTTT.

The rearrangement joins TRBV20-1 to TRBJ2-1; no clear D gene. Per the germline V gene, CDR1 is DFQATT and CDR2 is SNEGSKA (reference sequence). This CDR3 is 15 amino acids long. V lost 8 bases, J lost 6 bases, and 23 bases lay in between. This CDR3 reads CSLQRLRSVINEQFF. CDR3 nucleotide sequence: TGCAGTCTTCAACGGCTGAGGAGTGTTATCAATGAGCAGTTCTTC.

The chain has TRBV2 and TRBJ2-5; D perhaps matches TRBD2 (5 bases). Germline loops: CDR1 SNHLY, CDR2 FYNNEI. Trimming removed 6 bases from V and 5 bases from J, with 13 bases in between. There are 13 residues in the CDR3. CDR3 DNA: TGTGCCAGCAGCTCGAGGGAATCGGAGACCCAGTACTTC. It yields the protein CASSSRESETQYF.

The chain couples TRBV7-9 to TRBJ2-7; TRBD2 matches 7 bases. Trimming at V came to 0 bases and at J to 3 bases, leaving 8 bases not matched to a gene. Germline V gene data show CDR1 as SEHNR and CDR2 as FQNEAQ (reference sequence). This CDR3 is 16 amino acids long. The CDR3 loop reads CASSLAPATGGYEQYF. The DNA for the CDR3 is TGTGCCAGCAGCTTAGCGCCGGCCACGGGGGGCTACGAGCAGTACTTC.

This chain links TRBV7-2 with TRBJ2-7; 8 bases line up with TRBD2. The CDR3 extends over 15 amino acids. Germline V lookup: CDR1 SGHTA, CDR2 FQGNSA. V shed 6 bases, J shed 3 bases, and the junction held 10 bases outside the gene matches. CDR3 region: CASSLYASGGYEQYF. CDR3 in DNA: TGTGCCAGCAGTCTCTATGCCAGCGGGGGCTACGAGCAGTACTTC.

The V gene is TRBV19, the J gene TRBJ1-1; a possible D gene is TRBD1 (6 bases). Germline-derived CDR1 and CDR2 are LNHDA and SQIVND (reference sequence). Trimming removed 5 bases from V and 2 bases from J, with 18 bases in between. The CDR3 is 16 residues long. The CDR3 is CASSPQGGGGNTEAFF. The CDR3 DNA sequence: TGTGCCAGTAGTCCACAGGGCGGCGGGGGAAACACTGAAGCTTTCTTT.

The gene calls are TRBV28 and TRBJ1-5; TRBD1 agrees at 7 bases. The CDR3 has 13 amino acids. CDR1 MDHEN and CDR2 SYDVKM come from the germline V gene. The junction had 5 bases not matched to a gene; V was cut back by 10 bases and J by 2 bases. The CDR3 sequence: CATLGQGNQPQHF. The CDR3 DNA reads TGTGCCACCCTTGGACAGGGCAATCAGCCCCAGCATTTT.

The CDR3 region has the DNA TGTGCCAGCAGAGACGGAGTGGGTGAGACCCAGTACTTC. As protein: CASRDGVGETQYF. The chain uses TRBV6-1 and TRBJ2-5; D uncertain. There are 13 residues in the CDR3. Germline assignment: CDR1 MNHNS and CDR2 SASEGT. Trimming cost V 6 bases and J 5 bases, with 13 bases left between them.

V usage is TRBV21-1 and J usage is TRBJ2-7; the table's D call, TRBD1, was not checked against the DNA. TRBV21-1 is a known pseudogene. The CDR3 contains 12 residues. The CDR3 reads CAKTGVPYEQYV. The CDR3 DNA reads as TGTGCCAAGACAGGGGTCCCCTACGAGCAGTACGTC.

The chain uses TRBV6-2 or TRBV6-3 and TRBJ2-7; D gene uncertain. The ends were cut back, 5 bases at V and 0 bases at J, with 11 bases in the middle. This CDR3 comprises 14 residues. The germline gives CDR1 MNHEY, CDR2 SVGEGT. The CDR3 DNA follows: TGTGCCAGCAGTCCCCTGAGACGCTCCTACGAGCAGTACGTC. This encodes CASSPLRRSYEQYV.